Listed here are 27 T cell receptor beta chains from one sample, sequenced in a study of neurological immune-mediated disorders. Time point of the sample: longitudinal time-point 2. TCRdb re-analysed the 5' RACE reads in MiXCR, keeping a single row per CDR3 protein. The sample lists about 80,000 distinct CDR3 sequences, 5.8% seen once, with 6.5% to 9% in the top ten. Sequenced: PBMCs. The receptors come from a woman in her sixties with multiple sclerosis.

The genes are TRBV3-1 and TRBJ2-1; no reliable D call. The CDR3 consists of 16 residues. V shed 2 bases and J shed 0 bases, with 11 bases lying between them. Germline CDR1 reads LGHDT; CDR2 reads YNNKEL (reference sequence). The chain's CDR3 is CASSQSDSGSYNEQFF. CDR3 bases: TGTGCCAGCAGCCAATCAGACTCAGGCTCCTACAATGAGCAGTTCTTC.

The CDR3 spells CASRRTNYEQYF. The CDR3 DNA sequence: TGTGCCAGCAGGAGGACAAACTACGAGCAGTACTTC. The rearrangement links TRBV6-2 or TRBV6-3 to TRBJ2-7, with D possibly matching TRBD1 (5 bases). Germline V CDR1 and CDR2: MNHEY, SVGEGT. V was clipped by 6 bases and J by 3 bases, with 9 bases between them. The CDR3 runs to 12 residues.

This clonotype was detected ten times or more. The J gene is TRBJ2-2, the V gene TRBV5-1; perhaps TRBD1 as D (5 bases). With 2 bases removed from V and 1 base from J, the gap between germline ends came to 12 bases. This CDR3 is built from 16 residues. Germline lookup yields CDR1 SGHRS and CDR2 YFSETQ. CDR3 region: CASSFPDDRNTGELFF. For the CDR3, the DNA is TGCGCCAGCAGCTTCCCTGATGACAGGAACACCGGGGAGCTGTTTTTT.

Many counts were recorded for this clonotype. J is TRBJ2-6 and V is TRBV5-1; 8 nucleotides line up with TRBD1. Trimming removed 4 bases from V and 0 bases from J; junction bases left unmatched: 6. This CDR3 is 17 amino acids long. Germline lookup yields CDR1 SGHRS and CDR2 YFSETQ. CDR3 sequence reads: CASSQGQDYSGANVLTF. As DNA, the CDR3 is TGCGCCAGCAGCCAGGGACAGGACTACTCTGGGGCCAACGTCCTGACTTTC.

This clonotype occurred a few times. J is TRBJ2-1 and V is TRBV7-8; 7 nucleotides match TRBD2. Germline CDR1 and CDR2: SGHVS and FQNEAQ. The CDR3 spans 16 residues. The trim removed 1 base at V and 4 bases at J, leaving 7 bases unmatched. CDR3 sequence: CASSLGLLRGYNEQFF. The CDR3 DNA follows: TGTGCCAGCAGCTTAGGCTTATTGCGGGGGTACAATGAGCAGTTCTTC.

This clonotype has a count of ten or more. CDR3 residues: CASSPGAGRNQPQHF. Written as DNA, the CDR3 is TGTGCCAGCAGCCCAGGCGCGGGACGCAATCAGCCCCAGCATTTT. The rearrangement joins TRBV7-6 to TRBJ1-5, with D possibly TRBD1 on 5 matching bases. The CDR3 has 15 amino acids. Per the germline V gene, CDR1 is SGHVS and CDR2 is FNYEAQ. V was trimmed by 5 bases and J by 2 bases, leaving 13 bases between them.

The sample holds many counts of this clonotype. V usage is TRBV18 and J usage is TRBJ1-3; TRBD1 is a possible D gene (5 bases). Per germline, CDR1 KGHSH and CDR2 LQKENI. This CDR3 region has 17 residues. Trimming left V 6 bases short and J 0 bases short, with 18 bases between. The CDR3 is CASSPLTADRSGNTIYF. CDR3 coding DNA: TGTGCCAGCTCTCCGCTGACAGCCGACCGCTCTGGAAACACCATATATTTT.

This clonotype has a count of ten or more. V and J are TRBV21-1 and TRBJ1-1. TRBV21-1 is a known pseudogene. This CDR3 is 20 amino acids long. The CDR3 nucleotides read TGTGCCAGCAGCAAAGGGAGGGGACCCCGGGAGGGGGTTTCGAACACTGAAGCTTTCTTT. Amino acids: CASSKGRGPREGVSNTEAFF.

This clonotype was found many times. The V call is TRBV3-1, the J call TRBJ1-5; a possible D gene is TRBD1 (6 bases). The germline V gene encodes CDR1 LGHDT and CDR2 YNNKEL (reference sequence). This CDR3 has 15 amino acids. V lost 4 bases and J lost 3, with 13 bases in between. CDR3: CASSPEGGYNQPQHF. CDR3 DNA sequence: TGTGCCAGCAGCCCCGAGGGGGGGTACAATCAGCCCCAGCATTTT. The whole variable domain, filled in from reference TRBV3-1 and TRBJ1-5, reads DTAVSQTPKYLVTQMGNDKSIKCEQNLGHDTMYWYKQDSKKFLKIMFSYNNKELIINETVPNRFSPKSPDKAHLNLHINSLELGDSAVYFCASSPEGGYNQPQHFGDGTRLSIL.

This clonotype was counted at least ten times. This sequence joins TRBV5-5 and TRBJ1-5; D gene ambiguous. The CDR3 extends over 14 amino acids. Germline-derived CDR1 and CDR2 are SGHKS and YYEKEE (reference sequence). V was clipped by 2 bases and J by 3 bases, with 9 bases between them. The CDR3 DNA follows: TGTGCCAGCAGCTTCCACAGTTCCAATCAGCCCCAGCATTTT. Amino acid sequence: CASSFHSSNQPQHF.

This clonotype occurred many times. The rearrangement links TRBV11-2 to TRBJ2-7; the D is unclear. With 3 bases removed from V and 0 bases from J, the gap between germline ends came to 12 bases. Germline V lookup: CDR1 SGHAT, CDR2 FQNNGV. The CDR3 covers 15 residues. DNA of the CDR3: TGTGCCAGCAGCTTGGGTTCGGCGAGCTCCTACGAGCAGTACTTC. Translated: CASSLGSASSYEQYF.

This clonotype was detected many times. This chain connects TRBV7-2 to TRBJ2-6; TRBD1 or TRBD2 may be the D gene (5 bases each). From germline, CDR1 is SGHTA and CDR2 FQGNSA. CDR3 size: 16 residues. V shed 5 bases and J shed 0 bases, with 11 bases lying between them. The CDR3 DNA is TGTGCCAGCAGCCCCTCAGGGAGCTCTGGGGCCAACGTCCTGACTTTC. Its protein product is CASSPSGSSGANVLTF.

This clonotype was observed many times. The J gene is TRBJ1-5, the V gene TRBV3-1; possibly TRBD1 for D (5 bases). Germline V gene data show CDR1 as LGHDT and CDR2 as YNNKEL (reference sequence). Trimming took 1 base from V and 5 from J, leaving 12 bases between them. This CDR3 is 15 amino acids long. CDR3 in DNA: TGTGCCAGCAGCCAAGGCTCGGGGGGTGATCAGCCCCAGCATTTT. Translated: CASSQGSGGDQPQHF.

This clonotype was seen ten or more times. The chain combines TRBV5-1 with TRBJ2-1; TRBD2 aligns across 12 bases. V was clipped by 0 bases and J by 8 bases; unmatched bases: 6. CDR1 and CDR2 from the germline V gene are SGHRS and YFSETQ. The CDR3 is 16 amino acids. The CDR3 loop reads CASSLAATSGGDEQFF. The CDR3 DNA follows: TGCGCCAGCAGCTTGGCCGCGACTAGCGGGGGCGATGAGCAGTTCTTC.

This clonotype was counted many times. V gene TRBV5-1 combines with J gene TRBJ1-3; D is undetermined. The CDR3 covers 13 residues. V lost 3 bases and J lost 2, with 6 bases in between. Germline V gene data show CDR1 as SGHRS and CDR2 as YFSETQ. Here the CDR3 reads CASSSGPGNTIYF. CDR3 nucleotides: TGCGCCAGCAGCTCGGGCCCTGGAAACACCATATATTTT.

This clonotype was counted at least ten times. This chain links TRBV7-9 with TRBJ2-7; D is uncertain. Germline V gene lookup returns CDR1 SEHNR and CDR2 FQNEAQ (reference sequence). Trimming stripped 4 bases from V and 3 bases from J, with 4 bases between. The CDR3 spans 11 residues. CDR3 sequence: CASSSYYEQYF. The CDR3 DNA is TGTGCCAGCAGCTCATACTACGAGCAGTACTTC.

In its sample, this clonotype was seen many times. Here the CDR3 reads CASSAVDYFGQFF. The DNA of the CDR3 is TGCGCCAGCAGCGCTGTGGACTATTTTGGGCAGTTCTTC. The V call is TRBV5-1, the J call TRBJ2-1, with D perhaps matching TRBD2 (6 bases). V dropped 4 bases and J dropped 12 bases, with 17 bases sitting between them. Per the germline V gene, CDR1 is SGHRS and CDR2 is YFSETQ. This CDR3 region has 13 residues.

This clonotype appeared once. The chain uses TRBV14 and TRBJ2-3; D gene uncertain. This CDR3 comprises 13 residues. Germline lookup yields CDR1 SGHDN and CDR2 FVKESK. V was trimmed by 5 bases and J by 0 bases, leaving 6 bases between them. The CDR3 nucleotides are TGTGCCAGCAGCTTTAAGAGCACAGATACGCAGTATTTT. It codes for CASSFKSTDTQYF.

This clonotype was seen ten or more times. V is TRBV20-1 and J is TRBJ1-6; D is perhaps TRBD1 (5 bases). The CDR3 totals 15 residues. V lost 3 bases, J lost 4 bases, and 13 bases lay in between. Germline lookup yields CDR1 DFQATT and CDR2 SNEGSKA (reference sequence). The DNA for the CDR3 is TGCAGTGCTAGCGAGGGACTCGCTTATAATTCACCCCTCCACTTT. This gives the protein CSASEGLAYNSPLHF.

This clonotype was observed at least ten times. The chain combines TRBV7-2 with TRBJ2-1; possible D gene TRBD1, 5 bases. CDR1 is SGHTA, CDR2 FQGNSA, per germline. This CDR3 is built from 15 residues. The ends were cut back, 5 bases at V and 2 bases at J, with 13 bases in the middle. The CDR3 reads CASSRREGAYNEQFF. The CDR3 DNA follows: TGTGCCAGCAGCCGAAGGGAAGGGGCCTACAATGAGCAGTTCTTC.

This clonotype was detected ten times or more. This chain joins TRBV9 and TRBJ2-1, with TRBD1 matching 8 bases. The junction had 5 bases not matched to a gene; V was cut back by 2 bases and J by 7 bases. Germline CDR1 SGDLS, CDR2 YYNGEE. This CDR3 is 14 amino acids long. The CDR3 loop is CASSVRQGANEQFF. In DNA form, the CDR3 reads TGTGCCAGCAGCGTGCGTCAGGGGGCGAATGAGCAGTTCTTC.

The table lists this clonotype with many counts. The CDR3 nucleotides are TGTGCCAGCAGTGGATCCAGACAGGGGTTCTACGAGCAGTACTTC. It translates to CASSGSRQGFYEQYF. The rearrangement joins TRBV6-1 to TRBJ2-7; 8 bases fit TRBD1. The germline V gene encodes CDR1 MNHNS and CDR2 SASEGT. Unmatched junction bases numbered 8, after V lost 4 bases and J lost 3 bases. The CDR3 is made up of 15 amino acids.

This clonotype has a count of ten or more. The chain carries TRBV5-1 and TRBJ2-3; D is unclear. The length of the CDR3 is 12 residues. Per germline, CDR1 SGHRS and CDR2 YFSETQ. V was trimmed by 5 bases and J by 4 bases, leaving 8 bases between them. The CDR3 protein is CASRGGADTQYF. CDR3 nucleotides: TGCGCCAGCAGAGGTGGGGCAGATACGCAGTATTTT.

In its sample, this clonotype was seen many times. The chain recombines TRBV28 with TRBJ1-1; 8 nucleotides line up with TRBD1. Germline CDR1 is MDHEN and CDR2 is SYDVKM. V was clipped by 2 bases and J by 7 bases; unmatched bases: 6. This CDR3 has 14 residues. The CDR3 is CASSLQGALDEAFF. For the CDR3, the DNA is TGTGCCAGCAGTTTACAGGGGGCGCTTGATGAAGCTTTCTTT. Drawing the rest from reference TRBV28 and TRBJ1-1, the complete variable domain is DVKVTQSSRYLVKRTGEKVFLECVQDMDHENMFWYRQDPGLGLRLIYFSYDVKMKEKGDIPEGYSVSREKKERFSLILESASTNQTSMYLCASSLQGALDEAFFGQGTRLTVV.

This clonotype was observed at least ten times. The chain carries TRBV10-2 and TRBJ1-4, with a possible D match to TRBD1 (6 bases). CDR3 size: 14 residues. Trimming took 4 bases from V and 5 from J, leaving 11 bases between them. Germline loops: CDR1 WSHSY, CDR2 SAAADI. The CDR3 reads CASSAGGGNEKLFF. The DNA of the CDR3 is TGCGCCAGCAGTGCGGGGGGCGGGAATGAAAAACTGTTTTTT.

The chain carries TRBV20-1 and TRBJ2-1, with TRBD2 matching over 9 bases. This CDR3 has 15 amino acids. CDR1 and CDR2 from the germline V gene are DFQATT and SNEGSKA (reference sequence). Trimming removed 5 bases from V and 0 bases from J; junction bases left unmatched: 5. The CDR3 DNA sequence: TGCAGTGCTGGCGGGGGGGCTTCCTCCTACAATGAGCAGTTCTTC. This sequence encodes CSAGGGASSYNEQFF.

This clonotype came up a few times. This clone may be a read error of a much larger clone one base away. V usage is TRBV4-2 and J usage is TRBJ1-1; tentatively, D is TRBD1 (5 bases). This CDR3 is built from 14 residues. The germline V gene encodes CDR1 LGHNA and CDR2 YNFKEQ. The CDR3 DNA follows: TGTGTCAGCAGCGAATCGAGGGGTTGGGCTGAAGCTTTCTTT. This translates into CVSSESRGWAEAFF.